This T cell receptor (beta chain) was captured by sequencing in a study of control samples from healthy donors and cancer patients. The trim removed 4 bases at V and 8 bases at J, leaving 4 bases unmatched. Germline-derived CDR1 and CDR2 are MNHEY and SVGEGT. CDR3 length equals 14 residues. Clones were sequenced by immunoSEQ multiplex PCR, and TCRdb holds only the in-frame ones, with some missing. The repertoire holds 120,000 to 150,000 clones, with around 94% as singletons. The sample taken for sequencing was blood. This clonotype was obtained from a man in his forties in good health. The chain links TRBV6-2 or TRBV6-3 to TRBJ1-4; TRBD1 agrees at 10 bases. The CDR3 here is CASSSGQGYEKLFF. CDR3 bases: TGTGCCAGCAGTTCGGGACAGGGGTACGAAAAACTGTTTTTT.